This entry concerns a single T cell receptor (beta chain). Its antigen is unknown. The source of the sample is a study of cytomegalovirus exposure and HLA in healthy donors. Trimming took 3 bases from V and 7 from J, leaving 10 bases between them. Germline-derived CDR1 and CDR2 are LNHDA and SQIVND (reference sequence). CDR3 size: 13 residues. The study, taken as a whole, reports: It emerged from a later analysis that several of the most significant clusters appeared to be linked to common viral pathogens. Later analysis identified a missense DCLRE1C variant that was linked to TCR beta V- and J-gene trimming. An analysis done earlier found most TCR beta V segments productive about 87% or about 30% of the time.

13 Jbeta primers and 60 Vbeta primers were used for the PCR. This table comes from immunoSEQ multiplex PCR, and its TCRdb copy is limited to in-frame clones, with some not included. This table has 150,000 to 200,000 clones, around 80% appearing once. The sequence was obtained from a middle-aged woman in good health and CMV-seronegative. Sequencing used PBMCs. The J gene is TRBJ2-1, the V gene TRBV19; tentative D call: TRBD1 (6 bases). The CDR3 coding sequence is TGTGCCAGTAGTATGGGGGCGCTTAATGAGCAGTTCTTC. As protein: CASSMGALNEQFF.